These T cell receptor beta chains were read from a single sample in a study of tumor-infiltrating lymphocytes in primary liver carcinoma. TCRdb re-called the multiplex PCR reads with MiXCR, one entry per CDR3 protein. Altogether 60,000 to 90,000 distinct CDR3 sequences are present, nearly 70% being singletons, with the ten largest covering around a quarter. The specimen was liver tumor tissue from sampling region 4. The source is a man aged 35-49 years with primary liver carcinoma and hepatitis B virus infection. Each CDR3 is given with its conserved first and last residue. A D gene is named only where the DNA matches it firmly. Clone size, where shown, is once, few, many, or a class for clones that have expanded.

d_gene,v_gene,abundance,j_gene,CDR3aa,CDR3nt
.,TRBV6-5,.,TRBJ2-1,CASSREGINEQFF,TGTGCCAGCTCGCGAGAGGGGATCAATGAGCAGTTCTTC
.,TRBV7-9,once,TRBJ1-2,CASSSFYSINYGYTF,TGCGCCAGCAGCTCATTCTACAGTATTAACTATGGCTACACCTTC
.,TRBV29-1,.,TRBJ2-1,CSVDGLPYHNEQFF,TGCAGCGTTGATGGGCTACCGTATCACAATGAGCAGTTCTTC
.,TRBV10-3,many,TRBJ2-2,CAISEGEGLTGELFF,TGTGCCATCAGTGAAGGGGAAGGCCTCACCGGGGAGCTGTTTTTT
.,TRBV29-1,.,TRBJ2-1,CTVCEFNEQFF,TGCACCGTCTGTGAATTTAATGAGCAGTTCTTC
.,TRBV5-1,.,TRBJ1-4,CSSSGGGQNEKLYF,TGCTCCAGCAGCGGAGGAGGACAGAATGAAAAACTGTATTTT
.,TRBV29-1,many,TRBJ1-4,CSVERADWNEKLFF,TGCAGCGTTGAAAGGGCAGACTGGAATGAAAAACTGTTTTTT
TRBD1,TRBV11-2,.,TRBJ2-2,CASIVPGQTNTGELFF,TGTGCCAGCATCGTCCCGGGACAGACAAACACCGGGGAGCTGTTTTTT
TRBD2,TRBV16,.,TRBJ2-1,CACSQVAGEVDEQFF,TGTGCGTGCAGCCAAGTAGCGGGAGAGGTAGATGAGCAGTTCTTC
.,TRBV2,many,TRBJ2-7,CASHTGLATEQYF,TGTGCCAGCCACACGGGACTCGCAACCGAGCAGTACTTC
TRBD1,TRBV10-3,few,TRBJ2-5,CAIGTGGFETQHF,TGTGCCATCGGGACAGGGGGTTTCGAGACCCAGCACTTC
.,TRBV12-3/TRBV12-4,.,TRBJ1-5,CASNLGGADQSQHF,TGTGCCAGCAACCTGGGAGGGGCCGATCAGTCCCAGCATTTT
.,TRBV6-5,.,TRBJ2-1,CASSPGASVRAGAYNEQFF,TGTGCCAGCAGTCCCGGGGCTAGCGTGAGGGCTGGCGCCTACAATGAGCAGTTCTTC
.,TRBV11-2,many,TRBJ2-1,CASSMPPPGEGSSDSYNEQFF,TGTGCCAGCAGCATGCCACCCCCGGGAGAAGGCAGCAGTGATTCCTACAATGAGCAGTTCTTC
TRBD1,TRBV29-1,.,TRBJ2-1,CSIGKGTATYIEQFF,TGCAGCATTGGCAAGGGGACAGCTACTTACATTGAGCAGTTCTTC
.,TRBV6-5,many,TRBJ2-3,CASSYTLPYGDTQYF,TGTGCCAGCAGTTACACACTCCCATATGGAGATACGCAGTATTTT
.,TRBV4-2,many,TRBJ2-7,CASSQGGPEQYF,TGTGCCAGCAGCCAAGGGGGTCCTGAGCAGTACTTC
.,TRBV2,.,TRBJ1-5,CASREDSQPQHF,TGTGCCAGCAGGGAGGACAGTCAGCCCCAGCATTTT
.,TRBV12-3/TRBV12-4,few,TRBJ2-1,CASSPHRYNEQFF,TGTGCCAGCAGTCCGCATCGGTATAATGAGCAGTTCTTC
TRBD2,TRBV29-1,.,TRBJ2-5,CSGAGGGKTQYF,TGCAGCGGGGCGGGGGGTGGGAAAACCCAGTACTTC
TRBD2,TRBV10-3,many,TRBJ2-1,CAMSGGPSYNEQFF,TGTGCCATGAGCGGGGGCCCCTCCTACAATGAGCAGTTCTTC
.,TRBV7-3,few,TRBJ2-5,CASSLNSQETQYF,TGTGCCAGCAGCTTAAACTCCCAAGAGACCCAGTACTTC
.,TRBV10-3,.,TRBJ2-3,CAISEDSVDTQYF,TGTGCCATCAGTGAGGATAGCGTGGATACGCAGTATTTT
.,TRBV6-1,once,TRBJ2-7,CAISGQQVTYEQYF,TGTGCCATCAGTGGACAACAGGTCACCTACGAGCAGTATTTC
TRBD2,TRBV25-1,.,TRBJ2-2,CASKGLAGGNTRGLFF,TGTGCCAGCAAAGGACTAGCAGGAGGGAACACCCGGGGGCTGTTTTTT
.,TRBV29-1,few,TRBJ1-1,CGRTSSASGALNTEAFF,TGCGGAAGAACCAGCAGCGCATCAGGGGCCTTGAACACTGAAGCTTTCTTT
.,TRBV4-1,.,TRBJ2-1,CASSQDPSAGAQFF,TGCGCCAGTAGCCAAGACCCTTCAGCTGGGGCCCAATTCTTC
.,TRBV11-2,medium-sized,TRBJ2-1,CASSLGGYNEQFF,TGTGCCAGCAGCTTAGGAGGGTACAATGAGCAGTTCTTC
.,TRBV14,many,TRBJ2-7,CASSHGGYEQYF,TGTGCCAGCAGCCACGGAGGCTACGAGCAGTACTTC
.,TRBV14,many,TRBJ2-5,CASSQYRTEQETQYF,TGTGCCAGCAGCCAATACAGGACAGAACAAGAGACCCAGTACTTC
TRBD1,TRBV4-2,.,TRBJ2-7,CASNQRGLSSYEQYF,TGTGCCAGCAACCAAAGGGGGCTGAGCTCCTACGAGCAGTACTTC
TRBD2,TRBV11-2,.,TRBJ2-2,CASSPSGGVPELFF,TGTGCCAGCAGCCCAAGCGGGGGGGTACCGGAGCTGTTTTTT
TRBD1,TRBV10-3,.,TRBJ2-5,CAIGAGQAVQETQYF,TGTGCCATCGGCGCAGGACAGGCGGTACAAGAGACCCAGTACTTC
.,TRBV11-3,medium-sized,TRBJ2-7,CASSLVPDEQYF,TGTGCCAGCAGCTTAGTTCCAGACGAGCAGTACTTC
.,TRBV6-1,many,TRBJ1-1,CASTKQGDTEAFF,TGTGCCAGCACTAAACAGGGCGACACTGAAGCTTTCTTT
.,TRBV6-1,.,TRBJ2-5,CASLRHLQETQYF,TGTGCCAGCTTGAGACACCTCCAAGAGACCCAGTACTTC
.,TRBV6-1,.,TRBJ2-7,CASSEMPYEQCF,TGTGCCAGCAGTGAAATGCCCTACGAGCAGTGCTTC
.,TRBV4-2,.,TRBJ1-2,CANSQEGQGGNYGCTF,.
.,TRBV7-8,.,TRBJ2-7,CASSPGPAGGYEQYF,TGTGCCAGCAGTCCGGGGCCGGCTGGCGGTTACGAGCAGTACTTC
TRBD2,TRBV29-1,.,TRBJ2-7,CSASGPAGFYEHYF,TGCAGCGCATCGGGACCAGCGGGATTCTACGAGCACTACTTC
TRBD2,TRBV6-5,many,TRBJ2-1,CASSYSIVRLAGRRYDEQFF,TGTGCCAGCAGTTACTCGATAGTACGCCTAGCGGGACGAAGGTATGATGAGCAGTTCTTC
.,TRBV29-1,many,TRBJ1-1,CSVEVWGEAFF,TGCAGCGTTGAAGTTTGGGGGGAAGCTTTCTTT
TRBD2,TRBV20-1,.,TRBJ2-1,CSARVPSGTSGRLNEQFF,TGCAGTGCTAGAGTTCCCTCAGGGACTAGCGGGAGACTCAATGAGCAGTTCTTC
TRBD2,TRBV12-3/TRBV12-4,many,TRBJ2-1,CASTRARGDYNEQFF,TGTGCCAGCACTCGTGCCCGGGGGGACTACAATGAGCAGTTCTTC
TRBD1,TRBV5-4,.,TRBJ2-5,CASGRDSQETQYF,TGTGCCAGCGGCCGGGACAGCCAAGAGACCCAGTACTTC
.,TRBV28,few,TRBJ1-4,CASGPSALATNEKLFF,TGTGCCAGCGGTCCCTCAGCACTTGCAACTAATGAAAAACTGTTTTTT
.,TRBV11-2,.,TRBJ2-2,CDNSLVGLGTGELFF,TGTGACAACAGCTTAGTCGGACTGGGCACCGGGGAGCTGTTTTTT
.,TRBV6-5,.,TRBJ2-6,CATFRQIGVGGANILTF,TGTGCCACCTTCCGACAGATTGGTGTGGGTGGGGCCAACATCCTGACTTTC
TRBD2,TRBV11-2,.,TRBJ2-1,CASSLDVGLAKGEQFF,TGTGCTAGCAGCTTGGATGTCGGACTAGCCAAGGGTGAGCAGTTCTTC